One and the same sample provided the 20 T cell receptor beta chains below, sequenced in a study of T-cell memory formation after mild COVID-19. TCRdb ran MiXCR on the 5' RACE reads and lists one entry per CDR3 protein. Found here are 70,000 to 100,000 distinct CDR3 sequences, more than 12% of them singletons; the top ten hold 39%. The sequenced sample consisted of PBMCs or a T cell subset sorted from them (not recorded which). The receptors originated from a man aged 18-30 years who had mild COVID-19 (a few samples of this study predate the infection). Cell type and time point are not known.

In its sample, this clonotype was seen a few times. This rearrangement joins TRBV10-1 to TRBJ2-7; TRBD1 aligns across 8 bases. The CDR3 totals 15 residues. Germline CDR1 WNHNN, CDR2 SYGVQD (reference sequence). V dropped 5 bases and J dropped 1; count of bases not matched to a gene: 7. The CDR3 loop reads CASSPNRDRSYEQYF. In DNA form, the CDR3 reads TGCGCCAGCAGTCCGAACCGGGACAGGTCCTACGAGCAGTACTTC.

This clonotype appeared a single time. This chain joins TRBV6-5 and TRBJ2-1; 11 nucleotides line up with TRBD2. The CDR3 spans 17 residues. Germline CDR1 and CDR2: MNHEY and SVGAGI. V shed 4 bases, J shed 0 bases, and the junction held 5 bases outside the gene matches. The CDR3: CASSSSGGSSSYNEQFF. The CDR3 DNA reads as TGTGCCAGCAGTTCTAGCGGGGGGTCGAGCTCCTACAATGAGCAGTTCTTC.

The table lists this clonotype with a few counts. This chain links TRBV10-2 with TRBJ1-5, with D possibly TRBD1 on 5 matching bases. From germline, CDR1 is WSHSY and CDR2 SAAADI. The V and J ends lost 6 bases and 9 bases respectively, with 12 bases between them. This CDR3 contains 12 residues. The CDR3 DNA is TGCGCCAGCAGCCAGGGTGCAGGGCCCCAGCATTTT. It is translated as CASSQGAGPQHF.

A few counts support this clonotype. V is TRBV4-3 and J is TRBJ2-7; D not certain. The CDR3 spans 14 residues. Between the trimmed V and J ends, which lost 0 bases and 3 bases, there was a span of 9 bases. Germline CDR1 and CDR2: LGHNA and YSLEER. As DNA, the CDR3 is TGCGCCAGCAGCCAAGATATCTTTATCTACGAGCAGTACGTC. As protein: CASSQDIFIYEQYV.

This clonotype was counted only a few times. The chain uses TRBV28 and TRBJ2-7, with 11 nucleotides matching TRBD1. Germline V lookup: CDR1 MDHEN, CDR2 SYDVKM. Trimming at V came to 5 bases and at J to 5 bases, leaving 2 bases not matched to a gene. The CDR3 covers 13 residues. The CDR3 DNA follows: TGTGCCAGCAGTCTGGGACAGGGGGACGAGCAGTACGTC. It is translated as CASSLGQGDEQYV.

This clonotype was found a few times. The rearrangement uses TRBV9 and TRBJ1-1; D is undetermined. V was clipped by 0 bases and J by 0 bases, with 9 bases between them. Germline lookup yields CDR1 SGDLS and CDR2 YYNGEE. This CDR3 is built from 15 residues. CDR3 loop: CASSVAAVMNTEAFF. The CDR3 DNA follows: TGTGCCAGCAGCGTAGCGGCGGTCATGAACACTGAAGCTTTCTTT.

This clonotype was found a few times. The chain links TRBV10-2 to TRBJ1-2, with 9 nucleotides matching TRBD1. V shed 8 bases, J shed 7 bases, and the junction held 2 bases outside the gene matches. Germline CDR1 and CDR2: WSHSY and SAAADI. The CDR3 length is 11 residues. CDR3 nucleotide sequence: TGCGCCAGCGGGGGACAGGGTGGCTACACCTTC. Protein product: CASGGQGGYTF.

In its sample, this clonotype was seen a few times. The chain is built from TRBV29-1 and TRBJ1-1; tentative D call: TRBD1 (5 bases). The CDR3 totals 9 residues. The germline V gene encodes CDR1 SQVTM and CDR2 ANQGSEA. Trimming removed 4 bases at V and 9 bases at J, with 6 bases between. CDR3 residues: CSVGGKAFF. CDR3 coding DNA: TGCAGCGTTGGGGGCAAAGCTTTCTTT.

This clonotype appeared a few times. The genes are TRBV11-2 and TRBJ1-1; D is undetermined. Germline V gene lookup returns CDR1 SGHAT and CDR2 FQNNGV. The CDR3 is 16 residues long. The V end was cut by 1 base, the J end by 0 bases, with 12 bases between. Here the CDR3 DNA reads TGTGCCAGCAGCTTAGTGGTACAGCACATGAACACTGAAGCTTTCTTT. This gives the protein CASSLVVQHMNTEAFF.

This clonotype was recorded a few times. The V call is TRBV6-5, the J call TRBJ2-1; TRBD1 might be the D (6 bases). Trimming took 0 bases from V and 4 from J, leaving 7 bases between them. The CDR3 sequence is 14 residues long. Germline assignment: CDR1 MNHEY and CDR2 SVGAGI. In nucleotides, the CDR3 is TGTGCCAGCAGTTACTCGGGGGCGTACAATGAGCAGTTCTTC. It yields the protein CASSYSGAYNEQFF.

In this sample, this clonotype turned up a few times. The chain is built from TRBV7-6 and TRBJ2-3; D is tentatively TRBD1 or TRBD2 (5 bases each). The V gene lost 5 bases and the J gene lost 1 base, with 13 bases spanning the gap. Germline V lookup: CDR1 SGHVS, CDR2 FNYEAQ. The CDR3 sequence is 15 residues long. DNA of the CDR3: TGTGCCAGCAGCAACCGGGACCGGGGCACAGATACGCAGTATTTT. Translation: CASSNRDRGTDTQYF. The complete variable domain, with remaining parts taken from reference TRBV7-6 and TRBJ2-3, reads GAGVSQSPRYKVTKRGQDVALRCDPISGHVSLYWYRQALGQGPEFLTYFNYEAQQDKSGLPNDRFSAERPEGSISTLTIQRTEQRDSAMYRCASSNRDRGTDTQYFGPGTRLTVL.

The table lists this clonotype with many counts. The rearrangement joins TRBV5-1 to TRBJ1-2; D remains ambiguous. The CDR3 loop spans 13 amino acids. The germline V gene has CDR1 SGHRS and CDR2 YFSETQ. Trimming took off 5 bases at V and 0 bases at J, with 8 bases between the two ends. CDR3 region: CASRTDANYGYTF. In DNA form, the CDR3 reads TGCGCCAGCAGAACGGACGCTAACTATGGCTACACCTTC.

A few counts support this clonotype. The chain joins TRBV7-9 to TRBJ2-2; maybe TRBD1 (6 bases). V gave up 1 base and J gave up 4 bases, with 13 bases separating them. Germline V gene lookup returns CDR1 SEHNR and CDR2 FQNEAQ (reference sequence). The CDR3 is 16 residues long. The CDR3 bases are TGTGCCAGCAGCTTAGGGACAGCCCGTAGCACCGGGGAGCTGTTTTTT. Amino acid sequence: CASSLGTARSTGELFF.

In its sample, this clonotype was seen many times. The chain has TRBV10-2 and TRBJ2-7; no firm D call. Germline values: CDR1 WSHSY, CDR2 SAAADI. CDR3 length equals 11 residues. The V end was cut by 4 bases, the J end by 2 bases, with 3 bases between. The CDR3 bases are TGCGCCAGCAGTGGGGCCTACGAGCAGTACTTC. Translated: CASSGAYEQYF.

The rearrangement links TRBV6-4 to TRBJ1-1; 9 positions agree with TRBD1. V was clipped by 6 bases and J by 1 base; unmatched bases: 9. CDR1 and CDR2 from the germline V gene are MRHNA and SNTAGT. The CDR3 length is 16 residues. The CDR3 loop is CASRPQGAGSNTEAFF. The DNA of the CDR3 is TGTGCCAGCAGACCACAGGGGGCCGGCTCGAACACTGAAGCTTTCTTT.

V is TRBV6-2 or TRBV6-3 and J is TRBJ2-1; 10 positions match TRBD1. The CDR3 is 15 residues long. The germline gives CDR1 MNHEY, CDR2 SVGEGT. With 5 bases clipped from V and 6 bases from J, the junction kept 7 bases outside the gene matches. CDR3 amino acids: CASSVWDRGGNEQFF. In DNA form, the CDR3 reads TGTGCCAGCAGTGTTTGGGACAGGGGTGGCAATGAGCAGTTCTTC.

The chain combines TRBV6-4 with TRBJ2-3; D remains ambiguous. Germline CDR1 is MRHNA and CDR2 is SNTAGT. The CDR3 is 14 amino acids. V shed 3 bases and J shed 0 bases, with 7 bases lying between them. DNA of the CDR3: TGTGCCAGCAGTGAACTGGGGAGCACAGATACGCAGTATTTT. Protein: CASSELGSTDTQYF.

In nucleotides, the CDR3 is TGTGCCAGCAGTGCCCGGGACAGGGCAGTCTATGGCTACACCTTC. Its translation: CASSARDRAVYGYTF. V gene TRBV12-3 or TRBV12-4 combines with J gene TRBJ1-2, with TRBD1 identical over 9 bases. The CDR3 is 15 amino acids. Trimming took 5 bases from V and 4 from J; bases not matched to a gene: 8.

This clonotype appeared a single time. The V and J genes are TRBV15 and TRBJ2-3; D is uncertain. Germline CDR1 is LNHNV and CDR2 is YYDKDF (reference sequence). The V end was cut by 2 bases, the J end by 2 bases, with 8 bases between. CDR3 length: 14 amino acids. The CDR3, as DNA: TGTGCCACCAGCAGATTTGAAGACACAGATACGCAGTATTTT. This translates into CATSRFEDTDTQYF.

This clonotype was found a few times. The chain has TRBV24-1 and TRBJ2-1; 8 bases agree with TRBD2. V was pared by 5 bases and J by 8 bases, with 13 bases of the junction left unmatched. The CDR3 contains 16 residues. Germline V gene data show CDR1 as KGHDR and CDR2 as SFDVKD. This CDR3 is CATSGPGLGRLYEQFF. The CDR3 DNA reads TGTGCCACCAGTGGCCCGGGACTAGGAAGATTATATGAGCAGTTCTTC.